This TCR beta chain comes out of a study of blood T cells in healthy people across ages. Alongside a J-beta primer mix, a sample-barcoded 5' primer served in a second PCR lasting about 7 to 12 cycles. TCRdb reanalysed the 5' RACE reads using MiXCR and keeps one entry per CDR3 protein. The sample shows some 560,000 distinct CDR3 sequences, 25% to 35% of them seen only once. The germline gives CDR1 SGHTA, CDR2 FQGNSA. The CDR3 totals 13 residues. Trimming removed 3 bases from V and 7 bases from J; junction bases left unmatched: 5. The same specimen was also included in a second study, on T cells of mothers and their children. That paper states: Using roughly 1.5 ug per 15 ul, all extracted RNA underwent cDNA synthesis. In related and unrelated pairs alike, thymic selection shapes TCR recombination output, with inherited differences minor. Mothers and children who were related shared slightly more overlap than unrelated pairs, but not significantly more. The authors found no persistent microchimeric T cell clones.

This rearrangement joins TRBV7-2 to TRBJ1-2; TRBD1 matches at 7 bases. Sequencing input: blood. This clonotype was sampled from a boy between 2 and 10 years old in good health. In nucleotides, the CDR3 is TGTGCCAGCAGCTTTTTGACAGGGAGTGGCTACACCTTC. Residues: CASSFLTGSGYTF.